A single sample gave rise to the 13 T cell receptor beta chains below, sequenced in a study of blood T cell repertoires in COVID-19. Clones were sequenced by immunoSEQ multiplex PCR, and TCRdb holds only the in-frame ones, with some missing. The sample consists of 300,000 to 450,000 clones, roughly 87% of them appearing once. The specimen sequenced was peripheral blood. The receptors originated from a woman aged 55-75 years with COVID-19, enrolled during active disease.

The V call is TRBV7-3, the J call TRBJ1-4; TRBD1 aligns across 7 bases. The germline V gene encodes CDR1 SGHTA and CDR2 FQGTGA. CDR3 size: 15 residues. Trimming removed 4 bases from V and 4 bases from J; junction bases left unmatched: 6. The CDR3 protein is CASSYWDRINEKLFF. CDR3 sequence (DNA): TGTGCCAGCAGCTATTGGGACAGAATTAATGAAAAACTGTTTTTT.

This chain connects TRBV19 to TRBJ2-7; D remains ambiguous. The CDR3 is 13 residues long. Trimming stripped 2 bases from V and 2 bases from J, with 7 bases between. Germline CDR1 and CDR2: LNHDA and SQIVND (reference sequence). CDR3 nucleotides: TGTGCCAGTAGTATAAACGTAGCCTACGAGCAGTACTTC. Translated: CASSINVAYEQYF.

The genes are TRBV6-1 and TRBJ1-1; no clear D gene. Germline loops: CDR1 MNHNS, CDR2 SASEGT. Trimming shortened V by 7 bases and J by 6 bases, and 18 bases separated the two germline ends. The CDR3 length is 14 residues. CDR3 nucleotide sequence: TGTGCCAGCAACCTGAATGCGGGAGAGGCTGAAGCTTTCTTT. Residues: CASNLNAGEAEAFF.

CDR3 in amino acids: CASSHGLAGGYNEQFF. CDR3 nucleotide sequence: TGTGCCAGCAGCCACGGACTAGCGGGGGGGTACAATGAGCAGTTCTTC. The rearrangement uses TRBV7-9 and TRBJ2-1; 15 bases are a match to TRBD2. This CDR3 region has 16 residues. Germline V lookup: CDR1 SEHNR, CDR2 FQNEAQ (reference sequence). V lost 5 bases and J lost 4; bases outside the gene matches: 3.

J is TRBJ2-1 and V is TRBV11-2; D not certain. The CDR3 has 12 amino acids. V lost 1 base and J lost 9, with 7 bases in between. CDR1 is SGHAT, CDR2 FQNNGV, per germline. CDR3 protein: CASSLGASEQFF. CDR3 nucleotide sequence: TGTGCCAGCAGCTTAGGGGCCAGTGAGCAGTTCTTC.

The gene calls are TRBV29-1 and TRBJ1-1; no firm D call. CDR1 and CDR2 (germline): SQVTM, ANQGSEA. This CDR3 has 12 amino acids. The V end was cut by 3 bases, the J end by 1 base, with 6 bases between. The CDR3 reads CSVEYTNTEAFF. Here the CDR3 DNA reads TGCAGCGTTGAGTACACGAACACTGAAGCTTTCTTT.

This chain links TRBV28 with TRBJ2-4, with 8 nucleotides matching TRBD1. Germline CDR1 reads MDHEN; CDR2 reads SYDVKM. The CDR3 spans 14 residues. The V and J ends lost 4 bases and 15 bases, in that order; junction bases with no gene match: 14. The CDR3 coding sequence is TGTGCCAGCAGTTCATACTATCAGGGGGCCTTGGGGTACTTC. Amino acids: CASSSYYQGALGYF.

The gene calls are TRBV28 and TRBJ1-4; a weak D match, TRBD1 (5 bases). Germline V gene data show CDR1 as MDHEN and CDR2 as SYDVKM. The germline V and J ends were trimmed by 4 bases and 2 bases, with 11 bases remaining between them. There are 15 residues in the CDR3. The DNA of the CDR3 is TGTGCCAGCAGTTATGGGGGGATTACTAATGAAAAACTGTTTTTT. Its protein product is CASSYGGITNEKLFF.

The gene calls are TRBV2 and TRBJ1-2; a weak D match, TRBD1 (6 bases). Trimming shortened V by 3 bases and J by 5 bases, and 13 bases separated the two germline ends. Per the germline V gene, CDR1 is SNHLY and CDR2 is FYNNEI. The CDR3 totals 14 residues. CDR3 DNA sequence: TGTGCCAGCAGTGATGGGGGCCGGAGGTATGGCTACACCTTC. This encodes CASSDGGRRYGYTF. Full variable domain (missing parts from reference TRBV2 and TRBJ1-2): EPEVTQTPSHQVTQMGQEVILRCVPISNHLYFYWYRQILGQKVEFLVSFYNNEISEKSEIFDDQFSVERPDGSNFTLKIRSTKLEDSAMYFCASSDGGRRYGYTFGSGTRLTVV.

The chain recombines TRBV5-6 with TRBJ2-1; D ambiguous. The V and J ends lost 2 bases and 9 bases respectively, with 9 bases between them. The CDR3 length is 12 residues. CDR1 and CDR2 (germline): SGHDT, YYEEEE. CDR3 region: CASSFPPGEQFF. CDR3 nucleotides: TGTGCCAGCAGCTTTCCCCCCGGTGAGCAGTTCTTC.

The chain is built from TRBV27 and TRBJ1-2; possible D gene TRBD1, 6 bases. Germline V gene lookup returns CDR1 MNHEY and CDR2 SMNVEV (reference sequence). The CDR3 covers 13 residues. V gave up 2 bases and J gave up 5 bases, with 9 bases separating them. The CDR3 spells CASSLTGPYGYTF. For the CDR3, the DNA is TGTGCCAGCAGTTTAACAGGGCCTTATGGCTACACCTTC.

This sequence joins TRBV18 and TRBJ1-4; the D is unclear. The CDR3 sequence is 14 residues long. The germline gives CDR1 KGHSH, CDR2 LQKENI. V shed 1 base and J shed 6 bases, with 9 bases lying between them. Here the CDR3 reads CASSPLFRDEKLFF. The CDR3 DNA reads TGTGCCAGCTCACCACTATTCCGGGATGAAAAACTGTTTTTT.

The CDR3 DNA follows: TGTGCCACCAGCGGCTACAGGGGAACAACTAATGAAAAACTGTTTTTT. Encoded protein: CATSGYRGTTNEKLFF. V gene TRBV15 combines with J gene TRBJ1-4; 7 nucleotides agree with TRBD1. The germline CDR1 and CDR2 sequences are LNHNV and YYDKDF (reference sequence). V was clipped by 5 bases and J by 0 bases; unmatched bases: 6. This CDR3 comprises 16 residues. Full variable domain (remainder filled in from reference TRBV15 and TRBJ1-4): DAMVIQNPRYQVTQFGKPVTLSCSQTLNHNVMYWYQQKSSQAPKLLFHYYDKDFNNEADTPDNFQSRRPNTSFCFLDIRSPGLGDTAMYLCATSGYRGTTNEKLFFGSGTQLSVL.